This TCR beta chain is drawn from a study of shared clonotypes between healthy human individuals. Study-wide results and limits: Relative to clonotypes present in all four donors, those not shared had lower generation probabilities.

This clone was found once. Its antigen remains unknown. The CDR3 runs 15 residues. CDR1 and CDR2 from the germline V gene are SGHKS and YYEKEE (reference sequence). V gave up 0 bases and J gave up 2 bases, with 10 bases separating them. Sequenced by immunoSEQ multiplex PCR; TCRdb stores in-frame clones only, minus some. The sample yields roughly 2.5 million clones, roughly nine tenths seen once. The V gene is TRBV5-5, the J gene TRBJ2-3; TRBD1 might be the D (5 bases). The sequencing input was naive CD4+ T cells sorted from blood. The subset: CD45RA+ positively selected. This sequence originates from a man between 18 and 29 years old in good health. The CDR3 DNA reads as TGTGCCAGCAGCTTGGTTGGGGCTTCCACAGATACGCAGTATTTT. Its protein product is CASSLVGASTDTQYF.